These 14 T cell receptor beta chains originate from one sample sequenced in a study of blood T cells in healthy people across ages. Together with a sample-barcoded 5' primer, a J-beta primer mix was included in a second PCR lasting 7 to 11 cycles. Using its own MiXCR run on the 5' RACE reads, TCRdb lists one record per CDR3 protein. The table includes approximately 700,000 distinct CDR3 sequences, 32% detected once. The sequencing sample was made of blood. The receptors were gathered from a woman of 80 years or more in good health.

Only one count was recorded for this clonotype. The chain uses TRBV7-2 and TRBJ2-1; the match to TRBD2 covers 8 bases. The CDR3 covers 15 residues. Germline CDR1 SGHTA, CDR2 FQGNSA. J lost 5 bases, V lost 5 bases, and 8 bases had no gene match. This CDR3 reads CASSPPGTRNNEQFF. The CDR3 DNA reads as TGTGCCAGCAGCCCCCCCGGGACTAGAAACAATGAGCAGTTCTTC.

This clonotype was seen a handful of times. V gene TRBV2 combines with J gene TRBJ1-2; D is unresolved. CDR3 length: 13 amino acids. Trimming removed 5 bases at V and 3 bases at J, with 10 bases between. The germline gives CDR1 SNHLY, CDR2 FYNNEI. For the CDR3, the DNA is TGTGCCAGCAGTCAACAACGGGACTATGGCTACACCTTC. Its translation: CASSQQRDYGYTF.

This clonotype occurred a few times. The chain carries TRBV2 and TRBJ2-5, with 9 bases matching TRBD1. The J call may be mistaken, given a closer DNA end match to TRBJ2-7. CDR3 length: 15 residues. Germline lookup yields CDR1 SNHLY and CDR2 FYNNEI. The CDR3 is CASSAPGQGTHEQYF. CDR3 coding DNA: TGTGCCAGCAGCGCCCCGGGACAGGGTACCCACGAGCAGTACTTC.

Worth noting for this clonotype: A read error is possible here, since a much larger clone lies one base away. The chain is built from TRBV14 and TRBJ1-2, with 8 bases aligning to TRBD1. Germline V gene lookup returns CDR1 SGHDN and CDR2 FVKESK. V gave up 5 bases and J gave up 3 bases; unmatched junction bases: 17. The CDR3 totals 18 residues. The CDR3 region is CASSSRAGQGKTDYGYTF. The CDR3 DNA reads as TGTGCCAGCAGCTCAAGGGCAGGACAGGGAAAAACCGACTATGGCTACACCTTC.

This clonotype was observed a single time. An end of the junction does not agree with germline; a read error may underlie this. This chain connects TRBV6-6 to TRBJ1-1; a weak D match, TRBD1 (5 bases). Germline lookup yields CDR1 MNHNY and CDR2 SVGAGI (reference sequence). This CDR3 spans 14 amino acids. The CDR3 spells CAGSYMPREVGAFF. CDR3 nucleotide sequence: TGTGCCGGCAGTTACATGCCCAGGGAGGTCGGAGCTTTCTTT.

This clonotype was recorded only once. The chain is built from TRBV7-2 and TRBJ2-5; TRBD2 matches 11 bases. The J call may be mistaken, given a closer DNA end match to TRBJ2-7. The germline gives CDR1 SGHTA, CDR2 FQGNSA. The CDR3 spans 17 residues. In nucleotides, the CDR3 is TGTGCCAGCAGCTTAGTGGGGGCTAGCGGGGGGTTATACGAGCAGTACTTC. Protein sequence: CASSLVGASGGLYEQYF.

This clonotype was counted many times. The chain combines TRBV7-9 with TRBJ2-3, with TRBD2 identical over 8 bases. Trimming removed 5 bases from V and 4 bases from J; junction bases left unmatched: 11. Germline CDR1 is SEHNR and CDR2 is FQNEAQ (reference sequence). CDR3 length: 16 residues. CDR3 loop: CASSPPGTRSADTQYF. In DNA, the CDR3 is TGTGCCAGCAGCCCACCGGGGACTAGGAGCGCAGATACGCAGTATTTT.

The V gene is TRBV6-2 or TRBV6-3, the J gene TRBJ2-1; 7 bases fit TRBD1. This CDR3 is built from 16 residues. Germline CDR1 and CDR2: MNHEY and SVGEGT. V dropped 6 bases and J dropped 3; count of bases not matched to a gene: 11. CDR3 nucleotide sequence: TGTGCCAGCAGGCCCACCGCGGCAGGGGGCTACAATGAGCAGTTCTTC. Translating gives CASRPTAAGGYNEQFF.

This clonotype was detected ten times or more. CDR3 in amino acids: CASSLGQGEGYTF. The CDR3 DNA follows: TGTGCCAGCAGCTTGGGACAGGGAGAAGGCTACACCTTC. V usage is TRBV5-5 and J usage is TRBJ1-2; TRBD1 matches 7 bases. J gave up 8 bases and V 0 bases, and 4 bases lay outside the gene matches. The CDR3 length is 13 residues. CDR1 is SGHKS and CDR2 is YYEKEE in the germline V gene (reference sequence). The complete variable domain, with remaining parts taken from reference TRBV5-5 and TRBJ1-2, reads DAGVTQSPTHLIKTRGQQVTLRCSPISGHKSVSWYQQVLGQGPQFIFQYYEKEERGRGNFPDRFSARQFPNYSSELNVNALLLGDSALYLCASSLGQGEGYTFGSGTRLTVV.

This clonotype occurred a few times. The V call is TRBV27, the J call TRBJ2-2; no clear D. The ends were cut back, 5 bases at V and 1 base at J, with 11 bases in the middle. Germline CDR1 and CDR2: MNHEY and SMNVEV (reference sequence). This CDR3 is built from 15 residues. The CDR3 sequence: CASSLTDKNTGELFF. The CDR3, as DNA: TGTGCCAGCAGTCTCACAGACAAGAACACCGGGGAGCTGTTTTTT.

Ten or more counts support this clonotype. The J gene is TRBJ2-7, the V gene TRBV6-1; D is possibly TRBD1 or TRBD2 (6 bases each). The CDR3 extends over 14 amino acids. The germline CDR1 and CDR2 sequences are MNHNS and SASEGT. V was trimmed by 8 bases and J by 0 bases, leaving 14 bases between them. Written as DNA, the CDR3 is TGTGCCAGCGGGAGGACAGTAAGCTCCTACGAGCAGTACTTC. Its protein is CASGRTVSSYEQYF.

This clonotype was seen at least ten times. The V and J genes are TRBV12-3 or TRBV12-4 and TRBJ1-4; D is uncertain. Trimming took 3 bases from V and 3 from J, leaving 5 bases between them. The CDR3 extends over 13 amino acids. The CDR3 DNA is TGTGCCAGCAGTTTTGAACCTAATGAAAAACTGTTTTTT. Translation: CASSFEPNEKLFF.

J is TRBJ1-1 and V is TRBV5-4, with 8 positions matching TRBD1. CDR1 and CDR2 from the germline V gene are SGHNT and YYREEE (reference sequence). V was clipped by 5 bases and J by 0 bases; unmatched bases: 9. This CDR3 region has 16 residues. The CDR3 spells CASSGQGARVNTEAFF. The CDR3 DNA reads as TGTGCCAGCAGTGGGCAGGGGGCTCGGGTGAACACTGAAGCTTTCTTT.

This clonotype was seen at least ten times. V and J are TRBV7-2 and TRBJ1-5; perhaps TRBD1 as D (5 bases). Looked up from germline, CDR1 is SGHTA and CDR2 is FQGNSA. The V gene lost 5 bases and the J gene lost 3 bases, with 11 bases spanning the gap. The CDR3 totals 14 residues. The DNA for the CDR3 is TGTGCCAGCAGCATAGGGGCTTCCAATCAGCCCCAGCATTTT. It is translated as CASSIGASNQPQHF. The whole variable domain, remainder taken from reference TRBV7-2 and TRBJ1-5, is GAGVSQSPSNKVTEKGKDVELRCDPISGHTALYWYRQSLGQGLEFLIYFQGNSAPDKSGLPSDRFSAERTGGSVSTLTIQRTQQEDSAVYLCASSIGASNQPQHFGDGTRLSIL.